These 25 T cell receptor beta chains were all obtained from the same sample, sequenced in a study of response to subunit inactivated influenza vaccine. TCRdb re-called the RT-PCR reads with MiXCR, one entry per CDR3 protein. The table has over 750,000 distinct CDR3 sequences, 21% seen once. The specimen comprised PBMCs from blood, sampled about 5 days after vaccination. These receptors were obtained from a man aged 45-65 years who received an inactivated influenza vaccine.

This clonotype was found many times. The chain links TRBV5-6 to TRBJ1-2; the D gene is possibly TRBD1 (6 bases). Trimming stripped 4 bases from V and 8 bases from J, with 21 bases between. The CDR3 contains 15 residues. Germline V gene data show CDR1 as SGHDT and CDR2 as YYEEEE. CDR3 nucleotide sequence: TGTGCCAGCAGCCGGGGCGAGGGGGTAACGGGGGGCTACACCTTC. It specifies CASSRGEGVTGGYTF.

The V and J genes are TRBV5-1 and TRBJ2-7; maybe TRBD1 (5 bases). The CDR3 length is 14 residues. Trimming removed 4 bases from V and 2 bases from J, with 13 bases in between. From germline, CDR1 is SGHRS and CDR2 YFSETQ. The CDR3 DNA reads TGCGCCAGCAGCCCGATGACAGTCCCCTACGAGCAGTACTTC. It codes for CASSPMTVPYEQYF.

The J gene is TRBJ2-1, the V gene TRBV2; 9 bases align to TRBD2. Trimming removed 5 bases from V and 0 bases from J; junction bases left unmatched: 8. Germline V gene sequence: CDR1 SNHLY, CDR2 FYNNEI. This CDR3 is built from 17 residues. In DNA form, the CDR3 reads TGTGCCAGCAGTCCACCGCTAGCGGGGATCTCCTACAATGAGCAGTTCTTC. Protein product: CASSPPLAGISYNEQFF.

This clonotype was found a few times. CDR3: CASSLLRDGDTQYF. For the CDR3, the DNA is TGTGCCAGCAGCTTACTACGGGACGGAGATACGCAGTATTTT. This sequence joins TRBV7-6 and TRBJ2-3, with D possibly called TRBD1 or TRBD2 (5 bases each). The germline V gene encodes CDR1 SGHVS and CDR2 FNYEAQ. The V and J ends lost 2 bases and 5 bases respectively, with 11 bases between them. The CDR3 is made up of 14 amino acids.

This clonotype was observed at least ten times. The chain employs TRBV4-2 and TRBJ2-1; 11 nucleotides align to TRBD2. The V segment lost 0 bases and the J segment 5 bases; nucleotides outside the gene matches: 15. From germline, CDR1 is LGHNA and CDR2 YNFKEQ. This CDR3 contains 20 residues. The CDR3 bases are TGTGCCAGCAGCCAAGATGAGGAACTAGCGGGAGTTTTTCCCGACAATGAGCAGTTCTTC. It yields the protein CASSQDEELAGVFPDNEQFF.

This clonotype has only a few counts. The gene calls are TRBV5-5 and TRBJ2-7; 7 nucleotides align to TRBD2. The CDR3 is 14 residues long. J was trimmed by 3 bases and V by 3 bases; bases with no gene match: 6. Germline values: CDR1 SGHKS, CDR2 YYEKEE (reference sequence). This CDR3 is CASSSSGRNYEQYF. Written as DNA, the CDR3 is TGTGCCAGCAGCTCATCCGGGAGGAACTACGAGCAGTACTTC.

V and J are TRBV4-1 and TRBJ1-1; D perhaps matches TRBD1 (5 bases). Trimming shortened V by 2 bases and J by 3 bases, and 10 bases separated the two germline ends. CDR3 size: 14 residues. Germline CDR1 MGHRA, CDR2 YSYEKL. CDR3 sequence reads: CASSQFRGDTEAFF. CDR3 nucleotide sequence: TGCGCCAGCAGCCAATTCCGGGGGGACACTGAAGCTTTCTTT.

The CDR3 here is CASSSDQVGQETQYF. In nucleotides, the CDR3 is TGTGCCAGCAGTTCCGACCAAGTCGGACAAGAGACCCAGTACTTC. The chain couples TRBV6-5 to TRBJ2-5; D unresolved. Between the trimmed V and J ends, which lost 4 bases and 2 bases, there was a span of 14 bases. The CDR3 loop spans 15 amino acids. The germline CDR1 and CDR2 sequences are MNHEY and SVGAGI.

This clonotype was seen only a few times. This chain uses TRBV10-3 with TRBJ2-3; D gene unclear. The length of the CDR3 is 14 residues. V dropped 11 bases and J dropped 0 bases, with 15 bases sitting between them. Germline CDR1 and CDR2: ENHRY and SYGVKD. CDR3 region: CAAGRGTSTDTQYF. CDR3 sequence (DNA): TGTGCCGCTGGGCGAGGCACTAGCACAGATACGCAGTATTTT.

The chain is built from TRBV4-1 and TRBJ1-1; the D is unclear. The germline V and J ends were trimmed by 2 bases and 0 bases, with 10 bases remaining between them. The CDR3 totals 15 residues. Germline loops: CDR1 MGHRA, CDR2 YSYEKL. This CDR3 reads CASSQQQLMNTEAFF. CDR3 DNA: TGCGCCAGCAGCCAACAACAGCTTATGAACACTGAAGCTTTCTTT.

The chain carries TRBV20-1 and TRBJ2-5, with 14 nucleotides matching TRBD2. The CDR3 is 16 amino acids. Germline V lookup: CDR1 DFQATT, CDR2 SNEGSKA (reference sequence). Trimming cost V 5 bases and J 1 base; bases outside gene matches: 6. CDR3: CSAPGLAGAPQETQYF. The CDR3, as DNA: TGCAGTGCTCCGGGACTAGCGGGAGCCCCCCAAGAGACCCAGTACTTC.

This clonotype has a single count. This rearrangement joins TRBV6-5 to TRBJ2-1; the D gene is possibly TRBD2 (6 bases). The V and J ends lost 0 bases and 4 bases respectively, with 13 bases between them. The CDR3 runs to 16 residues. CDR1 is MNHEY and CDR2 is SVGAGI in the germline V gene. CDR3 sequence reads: CASSYSLASAYNEQFF. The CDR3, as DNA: TGTGCCAGCAGTTACTCATTGGCTAGCGCATACAATGAGCAGTTCTTC.

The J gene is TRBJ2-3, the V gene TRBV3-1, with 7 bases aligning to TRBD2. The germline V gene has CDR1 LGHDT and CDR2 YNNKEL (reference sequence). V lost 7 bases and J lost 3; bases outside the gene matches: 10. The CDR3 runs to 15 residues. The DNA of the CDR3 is TGTGCCAGCACCTTAAGCGGGATAGGGACAGATACGCAGTATTTT. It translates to CASTLSGIGTDTQYF.

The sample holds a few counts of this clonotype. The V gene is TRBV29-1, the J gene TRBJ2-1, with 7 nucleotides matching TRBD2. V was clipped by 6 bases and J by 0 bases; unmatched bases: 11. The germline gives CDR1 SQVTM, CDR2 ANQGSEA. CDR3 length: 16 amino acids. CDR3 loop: CSVPRPGLDSYNEQFF. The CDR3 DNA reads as TGCAGCGTCCCTCGCCCAGGACTAGACTCCTACAATGAGCAGTTCTTC.

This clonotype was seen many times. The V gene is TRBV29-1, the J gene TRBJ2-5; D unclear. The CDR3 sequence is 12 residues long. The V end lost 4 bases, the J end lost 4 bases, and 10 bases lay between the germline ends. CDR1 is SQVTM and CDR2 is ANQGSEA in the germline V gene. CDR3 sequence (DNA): TGCAGCGTTGTTGGGCTCGGAGAGACCCAGTACTTC. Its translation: CSVVGLGETQYF.

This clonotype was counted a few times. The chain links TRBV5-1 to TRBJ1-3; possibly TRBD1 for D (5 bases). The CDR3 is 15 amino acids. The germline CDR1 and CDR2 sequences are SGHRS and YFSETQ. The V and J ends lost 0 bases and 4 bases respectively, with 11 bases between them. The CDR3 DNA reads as TGCGCCAGCAGCTTGGAAAGGACAACCGGAAACACCATATATTTT. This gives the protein CASSLERTTGNTIYF.

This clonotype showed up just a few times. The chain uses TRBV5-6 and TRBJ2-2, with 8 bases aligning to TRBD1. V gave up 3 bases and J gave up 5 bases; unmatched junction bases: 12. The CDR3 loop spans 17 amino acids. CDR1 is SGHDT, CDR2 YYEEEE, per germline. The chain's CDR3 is CASSYDRGVGITGELFF. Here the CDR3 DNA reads TGTGCCAGCAGCTACGACAGGGGTGTGGGAATAACCGGGGAGCTGTTTTTT.

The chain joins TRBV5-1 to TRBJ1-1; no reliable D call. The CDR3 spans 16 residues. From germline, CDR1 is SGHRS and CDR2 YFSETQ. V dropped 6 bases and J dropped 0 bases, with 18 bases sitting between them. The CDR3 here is CASKSLERRLNTEAFF. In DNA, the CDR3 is TGCGCCAGCAAGAGCCTAGAAAGACGGCTGAACACTGAAGCTTTCTTT.

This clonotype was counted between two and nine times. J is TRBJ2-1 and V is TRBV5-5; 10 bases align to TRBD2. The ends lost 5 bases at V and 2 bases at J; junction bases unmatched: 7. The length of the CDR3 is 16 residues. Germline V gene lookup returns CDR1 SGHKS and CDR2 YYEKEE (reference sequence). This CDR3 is CASRRGLAPTYNEQFF. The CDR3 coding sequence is TGTGCCAGCAGAAGGGGACTAGCGCCGACCTACAATGAGCAGTTCTTC.

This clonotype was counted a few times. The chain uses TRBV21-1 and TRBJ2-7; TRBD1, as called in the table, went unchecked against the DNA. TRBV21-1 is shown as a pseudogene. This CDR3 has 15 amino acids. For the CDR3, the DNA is TGTGCCAGCAGCCACCAAACCGGGCGCTACGATGAGCAGTACTTC. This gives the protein CASSHQTGRYDEQYF.

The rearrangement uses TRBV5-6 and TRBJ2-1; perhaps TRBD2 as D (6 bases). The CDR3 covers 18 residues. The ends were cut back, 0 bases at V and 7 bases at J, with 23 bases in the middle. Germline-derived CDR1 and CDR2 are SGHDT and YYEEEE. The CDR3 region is CASSLGASDGSIRNEQFF. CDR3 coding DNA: TGTGCCAGCAGCTTGGGGGCCTCGGACGGGAGCATAAGGAATGAGCAGTTCTTC. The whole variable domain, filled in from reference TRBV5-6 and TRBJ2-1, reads DAGVTQSPTHLIKTRGQQVTLRCSPKSGHDTVSWYQQALGQGPQFIFQYYEEEERQRGNFPDRFSGHQFPNYSSELNVNALLLGDSALYLCASSLGASDGSIRNEQFFGPGTRLTVL.

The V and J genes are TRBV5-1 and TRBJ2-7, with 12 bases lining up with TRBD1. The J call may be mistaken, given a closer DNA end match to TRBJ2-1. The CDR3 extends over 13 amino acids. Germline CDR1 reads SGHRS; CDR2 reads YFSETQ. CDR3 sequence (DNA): TGCGCCAGCAAGGGACAGGGGGCATGGGAGCAGTTCTTC. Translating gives CASKGQGAWEQFF.

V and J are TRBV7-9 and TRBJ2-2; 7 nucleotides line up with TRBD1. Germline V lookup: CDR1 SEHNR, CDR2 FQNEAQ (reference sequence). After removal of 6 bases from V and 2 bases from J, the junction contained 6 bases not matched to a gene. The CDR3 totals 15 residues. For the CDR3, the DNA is TGTGCCAGCAGGAAGACAGGGCCCAACACCGGGGAGCTGTTTTTT. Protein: CASRKTGPNTGELFF.

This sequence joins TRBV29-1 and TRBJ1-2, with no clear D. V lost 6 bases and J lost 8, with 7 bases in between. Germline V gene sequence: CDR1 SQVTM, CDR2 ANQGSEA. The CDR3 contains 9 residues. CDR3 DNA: TGCAGCGTGAATATGGGCTACACCTTC. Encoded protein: CSVNMGYTF.

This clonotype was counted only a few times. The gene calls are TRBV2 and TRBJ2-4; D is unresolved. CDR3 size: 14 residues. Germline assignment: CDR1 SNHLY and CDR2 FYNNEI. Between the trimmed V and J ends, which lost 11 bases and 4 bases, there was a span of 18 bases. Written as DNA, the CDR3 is TGTGCCGGAAGTGAAGACCGAGGAAAAAACATTCAGTACTTC. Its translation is CAGSEDRGKNIQYF.